The present entry profiles one T cell receptor (beta chain) with its context. Its antigen remains unidentified. No base quality values were provided; no much bigger clone lies one nucleotide off. Healthy HIV-negative adults with no recently reported acute infections or vaccinations were included as donors. Only Caucasian adults living in Nashville, Tennessee, USA were represented among the donors. Magnetic negative selection was used to enrich CD4+ T cells, after which naive cells were positively selected on CD45RA and the negative fraction became the memory subset. Blood was obtained by leukapheresis, after which PBMCs were separated by Ficoll-Histopaque density gradient centrifugation and cryopreserved in liquid nitrogen vapor phase. Purity and quantity of every magnetically sorted T cell population were checked by analytical flow cytometry. From each sorted fraction, genomic DNA was isolated and quantified by UV absorbance on a Nanodrop 2000c.

The data were taken from a study of shared clonotypes between healthy human individuals (dated by TCRdb to 2020 to 2022). Looking at the study overall: Two women and a few men aged 18 to 49 years were included in the cohort. For each donor, three plates each were used for CD4 naive and CD4 memory, two plates were used for CD8 naive, and one plate was used for CD8 memory. To estimate repertoire size and how much clonotype sharing occurs between individuals, the study deeply sequenced the blood TCR repertoires of five healthy adults. Libraries were prepared and TCR repertoires were sequenced by different laboratories using diverse techniques, in order to increase sequencing depth and limit assay-specific biases. Each donor's leukapheresis produced roughly between roughly 0.94 and 9.5 billion PBMCs. The investigation overall reported the following: Pairwise subsampling led to the expectation that sequencing depth would affect the degree of clonotype sharing among donors. Larger estimated clonotype richness was generally found for naive subsets than for memory subsets. Even with the large sequencing depth, rarefaction of the sorted-subset datasets indicated that sequencing was incomplete. The small number of donors limited the genetic and exposure-history diversity represented. About 5% of naive CD4, 3.5% of naive CD8, about 2.4% of memory CD4, and about 0.4% of memory CD8 clonotypes were shared across four donors. Sampling was restricted to blood, and TCR repertoires in tissue are likely to differ from TCR repertoires in blood. Compared with non-shared clonotypes, the clonotypes found in all four sorted-subset donors had higher generation probabilities.

Using the deep immunoSEQ assay, multiplex PCR amplified TCR CDR3 regions from genomic DNA. Extracted genomic DNA from each cell subset was spread evenly across all wells of several immunoSEQ 96-well plates, with each plate serving as a replicate. For sorted subsets, 200 to 250 ng genomic DNA, equal to tens of thousands of T cell genomes, was loaded into each replicate PCR. Purified libraries were quantified with a Qubit 3.0 fluorometer, sized on a Bioanalyzer 2100, and re-quantified with the KAPA Library Quantification kit. Every immunoSEQ 96-well plate was sequenced on a dedicated single-read 150-cycle Illumina NextSeq 550 flow cell. The authors' analysis ran thus. Because the immunoSEQ output held only junctional sequences and lacked quality scores, the filtering could not match the filtering applied to full-length reads. To assign V/J genes and CDR3, sequences were annotated using PyIR, a Python wrapper for IgBLAST v1.9, with IMGT germline references. Reads were removed for weak V/J assignments (E-value above 1e-6), missing CDR3, stop codons, out-of-frame junctions, or ambiguous translated residues. V3J clonotypes were defined as sequences sharing the same inferred V gene, J gene, and CDR3 amino acid sequence. To compute the percentage overlap between repertoires, the number of shared unique clonotypes was divided by the size of the smaller repertoire. Repertoire richness was assessed with RTK rarefaction, the Chao1 estimator, and Recon v2.1 estimates of unobserved clonotypes. Generation probabilities for all TCRbeta clonotypes obtained by the gDNA method from a handful of donors were computed using OLGA. TCRdb took over this immuneACCESS table, retaining in-frame rearrangements with V and J assigned. Such tables are incomplete; in checked studies, under half of the missing clones stem from an unresolved V gene, and the remainder is unexplained. The V and J calls and clone size were taken over from that table, and D and trimming were inferred from the DNA. For this sample there are 850,000 to 1,200,000 clones; about 76% appear just once. The ten largest account for approximately 1.5% of the sample.

Inclusive of the bounding cysteine and phenylalanine, the CDR3 is 15 residues long. Kept here is only the CDR3 DNA, which spans 45 bases and is read in frame from base 1. From the germline V gene, CDR1 is SGHRS and CDR2 is YFSETQ. A distance of 17 bases separates the germline ends of V and J, which lose 7 bases and 1 base respectively. The specimen was memory CD4+ T cells sorted from blood. In the paper's terms, the cell subset or site label means: CD45RA-negative fraction. This chain joins TRBV5-1 to TRBJ1-2; the D region possibly corresponds to TRBD1 (5 bases align). The sequence came from a man aged 18 to 35 in good health. The base sequence is TGCGCCAGCGGAATGGAGTCAGGGTTTAACTATGGCTACACCTTC. The translation is CASGMESGFNYGYTF.